The 3 T cell receptor beta chains presented below share a single source sample, sequenced in a study of T cells in Graves' hyperthyroidism and ophthalmopathy. Researchers amplified the TCR beta CDR3 regions from RNA transcripts. RT-PCR in the first round (using the HTBI primer set) targeted the TCR CDR3. TCRdb processed the multiplex PCR reads anew with MiXCR; each CDR3 protein has one entry. The data contain a few hundred thousand distinct CDR3 sequences, about 45% of them singletons. The sample was peripheral blood or thyroid tissue (not recorded which). All receptors derive from an adult woman with Graves' disease, either hyperthyroidism or ophthalmopathy (not recorded which).

The J gene is TRBJ1-1, the V gene TRBV12-3 or TRBV12-4; 8 nucleotides match TRBD1. V lost 7 bases, J lost 5 bases, and 9 bases stayed unmatched. The CDR3 is made up of 14 amino acids. CDR3 in DNA: TGTGCCAGCACCCTACAGGGGGGAGGGACTGAAGCTTTCTTT. This translates into CASTLQGGGTEAFF.

This clonotype was picked up one time. The chain recombines TRBV7-9 with TRBJ1-1; no firm D call. The CDR3 runs 14 residues. From germline, CDR1 is SEHNR and CDR2 FQNEAQ (reference sequence). With 7 bases removed from V and 1 base from J, the gap between germline ends came to 13 bases. This chain's CDR3 is CASNVPDGNTEAFF. The CDR3 coding sequence is TGTGCCAGCAACGTACCAGACGGGAACACTGAAGCTTTCTTT.

The table lists this clonotype with many counts. This rearrangement joins TRBV5-8 to TRBJ2-7; 14 nucleotides line up with TRBD2. The CDR3 runs 15 residues. Germline CDR1 SGHTS, CDR2 YDEGEE. Trimming took 3 bases from V and 2 from J; bases not matched to a gene: 1. This CDR3 reads CASSSGLAGAYEQYF. The CDR3 DNA reads TGTGCCAGCAGCTCGGGACTAGCGGGGGCCTACGAGCAGTACTTC.